This TCR beta chain is drawn from a study of blood T cell repertoires in COVID-19. Study-level background: Sites across the United States, Italy and Spain contributed samples from acute and convalescent COVID-19. PBMCs, B-cell-depleted T cells, or T cells were the source of the cDNA or gDNA that made up the material.

As handled by the study authors: Reference gene primers were amplified, and this amplification served to estimate nucleated cell counts. Data came from immunoSEQ multiplex PCR; TCRdb stores just in-frame clones and leaves some out. V and J calls and clone size are given by that table; D and trimming were obtained from the DNA. The top ten hold over 30% of the sample, which has approximately 76,000 clones, around four fifths seen once. This CDR3 contains 14 residues. Sample: peripheral blood. The sequence derives from a man at least 80 years old with active or convalescent COVID-19. V gene TRBV21-1 combines with J gene TRBJ2-7; TRBD2, the table's D call, was not compared with the DNA. TRBV21-1 is labeled a pseudogene. CDR3 bases: TGTGCCAGGGCCCATTTGGGGGGAATATACGAGCAGTACTTC. Translating it yields CARAHLGGIYEQYF.